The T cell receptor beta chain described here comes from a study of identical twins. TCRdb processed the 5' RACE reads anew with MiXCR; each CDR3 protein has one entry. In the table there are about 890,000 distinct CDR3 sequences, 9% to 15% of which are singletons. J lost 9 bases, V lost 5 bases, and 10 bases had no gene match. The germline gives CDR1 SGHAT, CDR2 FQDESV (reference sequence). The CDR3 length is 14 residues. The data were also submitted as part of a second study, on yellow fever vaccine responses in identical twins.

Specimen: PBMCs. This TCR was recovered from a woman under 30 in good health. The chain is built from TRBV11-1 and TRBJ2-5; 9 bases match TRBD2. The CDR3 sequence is CASSATSGPGPQYF. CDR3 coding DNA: TGTGCCAGCAGCGCGACTAGCGGACCCGGGCCCCAGTACTTC.